This T cell receptor (beta chain) was obtained from a study of identical twins. Only healthy Caucasians were enrolled as donors. The sample holds a few counts of this clonotype. Its antigen is currently unknown. MiXCR, applied by TCRdb to the 5' RACE reads, yields one record per CDR3 protein. In the table there are 250,000 to 300,000 distinct CDR3 sequences, approximately 8.3% of which are singletons. V lost 6 bases to trimming and J lost 7 bases, with 11 bases between them. The CDR3 covers 12 residues. Germline CDR1 reads SGHNT; CDR2 reads YYREEE (reference sequence). Study observations and caveats: Modelling approaches yielded underestimates of out-of-frame TCR alpha sharing between monozygotic twins. Where beta out-of-frame sequences were concerned, excess twin sharing was weaker.

The same specimen was also included in a second study, on yellow fever vaccine responses in identical twins.

Sequencing used CD8+ T cells sorted from blood. This receptor was taken from a woman under 30 in good health. The chain recombines TRBV5-4 with TRBJ2-1; the D is unclear. CDR3 sequence: CASINLGNEQFF. The DNA for the CDR3 is TGTGCCAGCATCAACCTGGGGAATGAGCAGTTCTTC.